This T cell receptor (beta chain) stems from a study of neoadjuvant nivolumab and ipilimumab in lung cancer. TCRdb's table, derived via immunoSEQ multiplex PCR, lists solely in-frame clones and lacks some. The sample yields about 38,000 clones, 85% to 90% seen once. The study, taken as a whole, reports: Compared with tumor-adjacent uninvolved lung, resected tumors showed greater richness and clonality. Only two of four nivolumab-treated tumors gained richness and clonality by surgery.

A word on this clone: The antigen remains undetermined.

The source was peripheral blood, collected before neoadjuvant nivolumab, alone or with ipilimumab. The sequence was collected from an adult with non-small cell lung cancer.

The CDR3 reads CASSHPGLVRTGELFF. DNA of the CDR3: TGTGCCAGCAGCCACCCGGGACTAGTAAGGACCGGGGAGCTGTTTTTT. V and J are TRBV11-1 and TRBJ2-2, with 8 bases that match TRBD2. V was clipped by 5 bases and J by 5 bases; unmatched bases: 10. The germline V gene encodes CDR1 SGHAT and CDR2 FQDESV (reference sequence). The CDR3 runs 16 residues.